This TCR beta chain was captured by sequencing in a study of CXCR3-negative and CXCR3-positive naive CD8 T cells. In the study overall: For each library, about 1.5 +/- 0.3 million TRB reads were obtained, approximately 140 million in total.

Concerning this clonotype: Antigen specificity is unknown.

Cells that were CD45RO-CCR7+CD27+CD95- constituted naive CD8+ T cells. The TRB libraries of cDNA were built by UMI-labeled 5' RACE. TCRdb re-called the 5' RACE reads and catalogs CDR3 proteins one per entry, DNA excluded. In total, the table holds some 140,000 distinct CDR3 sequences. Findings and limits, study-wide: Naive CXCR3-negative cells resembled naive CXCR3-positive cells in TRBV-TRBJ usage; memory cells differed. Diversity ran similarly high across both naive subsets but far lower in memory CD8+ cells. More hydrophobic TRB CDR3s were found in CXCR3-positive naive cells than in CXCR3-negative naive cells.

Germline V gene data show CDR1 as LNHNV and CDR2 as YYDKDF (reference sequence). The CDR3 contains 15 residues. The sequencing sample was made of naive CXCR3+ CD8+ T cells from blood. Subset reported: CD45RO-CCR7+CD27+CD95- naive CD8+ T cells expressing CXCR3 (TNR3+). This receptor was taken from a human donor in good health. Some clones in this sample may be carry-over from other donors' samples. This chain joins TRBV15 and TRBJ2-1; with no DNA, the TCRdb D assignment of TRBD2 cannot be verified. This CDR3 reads CATSREKGLVDEQFF. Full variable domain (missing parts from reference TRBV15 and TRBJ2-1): DAMVIQNPRYQVTQFGKPVTLSCSQTLNHNVMYWYQQKSSQAPKLLFHYYDKDFNNEADTPDNFQSRRPNTSFCFLDIRSPGLGDTAMYLCATSREKGLVDEQFFGPGTRLTVL.